This T cell receptor beta chain was captured in a study of CD8 T cells in ankylosing spondylitis. General study findings and limits: Ankylosing spondylitis blood seemed to carry a telltale TCR beta motif made of under ten highly homologous variants. Peripheral blood samples showed relatively rare disease-linked clones, and these clones were CD8+. As reported, disease-linked clones showed significant enrichment in matched ankylosing spondylitis synovial fluid.

There are many counts of this clonotype. Its antigen is unidentified. Trimming removed 1 base from V and 6 bases from J, with 8 bases in between. Germline lookup yields CDR1 SGDLS and CDR2 YYNGEE. The CDR3 has 14 residues. A quantitative 5'-RACE method, one with molecular barcodes, was used to make TCR beta libraries. TCRdb ran MiXCR on the 5' RACE reads and lists one entry per CDR3 protein. The top ten hold approximately 10% of the sample, which has approximately 190,000 distinct CDR3 sequences, 10% to 15% seen once. The chain recombines TRBV9 with TRBJ1-6; D not resolved. This receptor was obtained from a female donor with ankylosing spondylitis or in good health (not recorded which). Sequencing was done on a sample of blood, either unsorted or a sorted T cell fraction (not recorded which). The CDR3 spells CASSVQWGNSPLHF. The CDR3 DNA reads as TGTGCCAGCAGCGTACAGTGGGGTAATTCACCCCTCCACTTT.